These 7 T cell receptor beta chains share one sample of origin, sequenced in a study of regulatory T cells in long-lasting Graves disease. Time point in this sample: persistent/refractory GD, antithyroid drugs over 5 years with positive TRAb. PBMC-derived RNA was used for the TCR library. Construction of the TCR beta libraries employed iRepertoire HTBI primers in conjunction with Arm-PCR of CDR3 regions. TCRdb independently ran MiXCR on the multiplex PCR reads; one entry per CDR3 protein. The sample shows about 470,000 distinct CDR3 sequences, around 20% of them seen only once. This specimen was peripheral blood mononuclear cells (PBMCs), taken when the disease was refractory, from a patient treated with antithyroid drugs. Source of these receptors: a female donor with Graves disease.

This clonotype came up many times. V is TRBV13 and J is TRBJ1-1; D is possibly TRBD1 (6 bases). Germline V gene lookup returns CDR1 PRHDT and CDR2 FYEKMQ (reference sequence). The germline V and J ends were trimmed by 7 bases and 6 bases, with 18 bases remaining between them. The CDR3 covers 14 residues. CDR3 loop: CASTSIGGSAEAFF. For the CDR3, the DNA is TGTGCCAGCACCTCAATAGGGGGTTCCGCTGAAGCTTTCTTT.

This clonotype was counted ten times or more. The chain is built from TRBV28 and TRBJ2-4; either TRBD1 or TRBD2 may fit D (5 bases each). Germline values: CDR1 MDHEN, CDR2 SYDVKM. Trimming cost V 7 bases and J 0 bases, with 13 bases left between them. This CDR3 is 15 amino acids long. In DNA, the CDR3 is TGTGCCAGCACCAGTGGGGGTTTAGCCAAAAACATTCAGTACTTC. Its translation is CASTSGGLAKNIQYF.

This clonotype came up many times. The chain carries TRBV27 and TRBJ2-7; D is possibly TRBD1 (7 bases). CDR3 size: 18 residues. Per germline, CDR1 MNHEY and CDR2 SMNVEV (reference sequence). Trimming shortened V by 4 bases and J by 7 bases, and 29 bases separated the two germline ends. This chain's CDR3 is CASSSRPPKTGRWLEQYF. CDR3 DNA sequence: TGTGCCAGCAGTTCCCGGCCCCCGAAGACAGGGAGGTGGTTAGAGCAGTACTTC.

This chain's CDR3 is CASSQDRFYGYTF. The CDR3 DNA reads TGCGCCAGCAGCCAAGACAGGTTCTATGGCTACACCTTC. The chain joins TRBV4-1 to TRBJ1-2; D is unresolved. V lost 0 bases and J lost 4, with 6 bases in between. There are 13 residues in the CDR3. CDR1 and CDR2 (germline): MGHRA, YSYEKL.

This clonotype was counted at least ten times. This chain connects TRBV10-2 to TRBJ2-2; D unclear. The CDR3 has 14 amino acids. Germline loops: CDR1 WSHSY, CDR2 SAAADI. The V gene lost 7 bases and the J gene lost 0 bases, with 9 bases spanning the gap. CDR3 loop: CASTAAANTGELFF. CDR3 coding DNA: TGCGCCAGCACAGCCGCAGCGAACACCGGGGAGCTGTTTTTT.

There are many counts of this clonotype. The chain uses TRBV28 and TRBJ1-2; the D is unclear. The CDR3 is 16 amino acids. The V and J ends lost 5 bases and 0 bases respectively, with 16 bases between them. Germline V lookup: CDR1 MDHEN, CDR2 SYDVKM. DNA of the CDR3: TGTGCCAGCAGTCCCCGGAATGGGATGTCTAACTATGGCTACACCTTC. Encoded protein: CASSPRNGMSNYGYTF.

V usage is TRBV28 and J usage is TRBJ2-5, with D maybe TRBD2 (6 bases). Trimming took off 6 bases at V and 1 base at J, with 12 bases between the two ends. The V gene's germline CDR1 is MDHEN and CDR2 SYDVKM. The CDR3 has 14 amino acids. This chain's CDR3 is CASSEVGGQETQYF. The CDR3, as DNA: TGTGCCAGCAGCGAGGTGGGGGGCCAAGAGACCCAGTACTTC.